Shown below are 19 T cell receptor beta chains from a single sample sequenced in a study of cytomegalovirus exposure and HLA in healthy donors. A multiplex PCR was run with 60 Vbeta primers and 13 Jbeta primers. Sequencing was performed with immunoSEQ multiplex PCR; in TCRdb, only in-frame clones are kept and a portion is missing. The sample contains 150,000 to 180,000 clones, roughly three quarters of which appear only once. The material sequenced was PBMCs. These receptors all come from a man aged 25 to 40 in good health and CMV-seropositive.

The DNA for the CDR3 is TGTGCCAGCAGCTGGATGGGGACTTTCTATGGCTACACCTTC. It yields the protein CASSWMGTFYGYTF. The J gene is TRBJ1-2, the V gene TRBV5-4, with D possibly being TRBD1 (5 bases). Between the trimmed V and J ends, which lost 3 bases and 4 bases, there was a span of 13 bases. The CDR3 is made up of 14 amino acids. CDR1 and CDR2 (germline): SGHNT, YYREEE (reference sequence).

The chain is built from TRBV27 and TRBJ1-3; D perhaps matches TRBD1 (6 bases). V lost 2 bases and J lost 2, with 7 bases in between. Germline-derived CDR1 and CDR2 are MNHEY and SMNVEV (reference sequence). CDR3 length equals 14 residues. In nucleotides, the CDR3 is TGTGCCAGCAGTTTAAAGGGGGCTGGAAACACCATATATTTT. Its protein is CASSLKGAGNTIYF.

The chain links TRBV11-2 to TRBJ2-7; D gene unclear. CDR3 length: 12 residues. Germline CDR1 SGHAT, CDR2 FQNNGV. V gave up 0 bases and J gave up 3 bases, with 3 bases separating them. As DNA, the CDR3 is TGTGCCAGCAGCTTAGACAACTACGAGCAGTACTTC. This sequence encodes CASSLDNYEQYF.

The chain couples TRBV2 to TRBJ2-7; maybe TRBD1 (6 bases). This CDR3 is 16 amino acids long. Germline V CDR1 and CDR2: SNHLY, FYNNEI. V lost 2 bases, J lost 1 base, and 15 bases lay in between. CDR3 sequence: CASSEIGWGLSYEQYF. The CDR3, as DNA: TGTGCCAGCAGTGAAATAGGGTGGGGGCTTTCCTACGAGCAGTACTTC.

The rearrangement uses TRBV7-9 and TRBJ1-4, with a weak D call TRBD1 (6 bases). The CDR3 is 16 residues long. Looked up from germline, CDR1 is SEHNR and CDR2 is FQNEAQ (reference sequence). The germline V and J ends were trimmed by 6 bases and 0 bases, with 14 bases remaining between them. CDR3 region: CASRSEGVTTNEKLFF. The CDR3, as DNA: TGTGCCAGCAGATCCGAGGGGGTCACAACTAATGAAAAACTGTTTTTT.

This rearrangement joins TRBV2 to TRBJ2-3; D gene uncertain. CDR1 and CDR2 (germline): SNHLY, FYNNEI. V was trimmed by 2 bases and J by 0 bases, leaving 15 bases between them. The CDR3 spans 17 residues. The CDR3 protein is CASSESSLLRSTDTQYF. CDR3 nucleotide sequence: TGTGCCAGCAGTGAATCGTCCCTTCTCCGTAGCACAGATACGCAGTATTTT.

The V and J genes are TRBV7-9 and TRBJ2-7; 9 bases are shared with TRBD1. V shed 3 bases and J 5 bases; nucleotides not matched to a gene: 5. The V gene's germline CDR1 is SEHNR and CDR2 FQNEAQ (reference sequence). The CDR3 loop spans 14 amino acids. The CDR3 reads CASSFRDRDHEQYF. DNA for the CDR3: TGTGCCAGCAGCTTCCGGGACAGGGACCACGAGCAGTACTTC. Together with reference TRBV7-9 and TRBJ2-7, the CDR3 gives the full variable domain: DTGVSQNPRHKITKRGQNVTFRCDPISEHNRLYWYRQTLGQGPEFLTYFQNEAQLEKSRLLSDRFSAERPKGSFSTLEIQRTEQGDSAMYLCASSFRDRDHEQYFGPGTRLTVT.

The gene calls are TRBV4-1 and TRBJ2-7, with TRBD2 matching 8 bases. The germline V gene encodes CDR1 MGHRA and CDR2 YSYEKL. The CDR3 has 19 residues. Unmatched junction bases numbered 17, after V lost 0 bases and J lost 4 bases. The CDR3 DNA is TGCGCCAGCAGCCAAGACCCCCAGCTAGCGGGCGCTAATAGATACGAGCAGTACTTC. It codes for CASSQDPQLAGANRYEQYF.

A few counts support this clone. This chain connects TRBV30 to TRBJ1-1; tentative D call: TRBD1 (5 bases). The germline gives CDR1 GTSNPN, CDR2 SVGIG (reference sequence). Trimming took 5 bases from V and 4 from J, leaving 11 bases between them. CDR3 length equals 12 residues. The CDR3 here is CAWHQGGTEAFF. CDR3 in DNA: TGTGCCTGGCATCAGGGAGGCACTGAAGCTTTCTTT. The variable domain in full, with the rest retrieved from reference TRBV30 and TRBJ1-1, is SQTIHQWPATLVQPVGSPLSLECTVEGTSNPNLYWYRQAAGRGLQLLFYSVGIGQISSEVPQNLSASRPQDRQFILSSKKLLLSDSGFYLCAWHQGGTEAFFGQGTRLTVV.

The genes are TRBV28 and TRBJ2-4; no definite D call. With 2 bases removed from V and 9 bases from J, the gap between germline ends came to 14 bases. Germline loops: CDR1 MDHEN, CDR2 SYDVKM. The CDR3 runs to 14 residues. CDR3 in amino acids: CASSLGMQEGIQYF. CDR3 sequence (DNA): TGTGCCAGCAGTTTAGGAATGCAGGAAGGCATTCAGTACTTC.

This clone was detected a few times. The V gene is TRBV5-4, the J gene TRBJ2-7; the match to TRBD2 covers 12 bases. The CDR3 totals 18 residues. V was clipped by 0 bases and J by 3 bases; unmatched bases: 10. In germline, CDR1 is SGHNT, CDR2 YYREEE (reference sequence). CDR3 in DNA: TGTGCCAGCAGCTTGGGACTAGCGGGAGTAGGCATCATCTACGAGCAGTACTTC. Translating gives CASSLGLAGVGIIYEQYF.

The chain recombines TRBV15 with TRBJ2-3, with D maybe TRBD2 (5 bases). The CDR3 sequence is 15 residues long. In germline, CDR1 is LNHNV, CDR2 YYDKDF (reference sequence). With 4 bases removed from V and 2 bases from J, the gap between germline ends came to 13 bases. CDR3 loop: CATSKASSYTDTQYF. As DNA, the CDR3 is TGTGCCACCAGCAAGGCTAGCAGCTACACAGATACGCAGTATTTT. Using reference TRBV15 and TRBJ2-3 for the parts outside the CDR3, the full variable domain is DAMVIQNPRYQVTQFGKPVTLSCSQTLNHNVMYWYQQKSSQAPKLLFHYYDKDFNNEADTPDNFQSRRPNTSFCFLDIRSPGLGDTAMYLCATSKASSYTDTQYFGPGTRLTVL.

CDR3: CASSSSGLAGVEQYF. For the CDR3, the DNA is TGTGCCAGCAGTTCATCGGGACTAGCGGGAGTGGAGCAGTACTTC. The chain uses TRBV28 and TRBJ2-7; 14 positions match TRBD2. The germline V gene has CDR1 MDHEN and CDR2 SYDVKM. The CDR3 spans 15 residues. V was pared by 4 bases and J by 7 bases, with 6 bases of the junction left unmatched.

The CDR3 region has the DNA TGTGCCAGCAGCGTAGAGGCTAGCGCCCAAGAGACCCAGTACTTC. Encoded protein: CASSVEASAQETQYF. The chain joins TRBV9 to TRBJ2-5; D perhaps matches TRBD2 (6 bases). V shed 0 bases and J shed 1 base, with 10 bases lying between them. The CDR3 runs 15 residues. Germline-derived CDR1 and CDR2 are SGDLS and YYNGEE. The full variable domain, rest sourced from reference TRBV9 and TRBJ2-5, is DSGVTQTPKHLITATGQRVTLRCSPRSGDLSVYWYQQSLDQGLQFLIQYYNGEERAKGNILERFSAQQFPDLHSELNLSSLELGDSALYFCASSVEASAQETQYFGPGTRLLVL.

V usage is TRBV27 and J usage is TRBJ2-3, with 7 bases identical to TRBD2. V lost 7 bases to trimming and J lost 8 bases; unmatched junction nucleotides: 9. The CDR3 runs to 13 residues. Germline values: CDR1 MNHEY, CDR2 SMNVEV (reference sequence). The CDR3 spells CASKRGVVGTQYF. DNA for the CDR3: TGTGCCAGCAAGCGGGGCGTTGTGGGTACGCAGTATTTT.

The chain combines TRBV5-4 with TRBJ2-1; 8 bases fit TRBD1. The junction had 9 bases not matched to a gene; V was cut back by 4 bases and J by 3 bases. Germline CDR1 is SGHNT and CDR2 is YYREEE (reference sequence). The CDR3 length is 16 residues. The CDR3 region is CASSRLFGQGYNEQFF. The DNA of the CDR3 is TGTGCCAGCAGCCGCCTTTTTGGACAGGGCTACAATGAGCAGTTCTTC.

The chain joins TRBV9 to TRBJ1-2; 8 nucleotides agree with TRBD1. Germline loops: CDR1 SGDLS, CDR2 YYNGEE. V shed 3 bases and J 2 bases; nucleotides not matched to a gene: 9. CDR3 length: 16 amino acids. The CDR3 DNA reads TGTGCCAGCAGCGATTCCTCCCACAGGGGGAACTATGGCTACACCTTC. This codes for CASSDSSHRGNYGYTF.

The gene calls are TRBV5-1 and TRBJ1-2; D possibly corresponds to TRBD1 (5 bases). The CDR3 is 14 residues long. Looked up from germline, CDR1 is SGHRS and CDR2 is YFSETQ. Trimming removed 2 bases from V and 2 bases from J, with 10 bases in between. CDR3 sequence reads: CASSLQDSNYGYTF. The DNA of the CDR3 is TGCGCCAGCAGCTTACAGGATTCCAACTATGGCTACACCTTC.

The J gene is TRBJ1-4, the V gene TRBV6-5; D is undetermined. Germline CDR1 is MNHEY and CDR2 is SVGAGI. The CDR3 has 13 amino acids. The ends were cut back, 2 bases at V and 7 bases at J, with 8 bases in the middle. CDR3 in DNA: TGTGCCAGCAGTTACGGTGGAGGTGAAAAACTGTTTTTT. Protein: CASSYGGGEKLFF.